The present T cell receptor beta chain was sequenced within a study of blood T cell repertoires in COVID-19. Overall study context: T cells, B-cell-depleted T cells, or PBMCs provided the cDNA or gDNA that served as material.

This clone was detected a few times. Some clones are missing from TCRdb's copy, which holds only in-frame ones; the method was immunoSEQ multiplex PCR. Among approximately 88,000 clones listed, under 80% were seen once. Germline CDR1 and CDR2: SGHVS and FNYEAQ. V shed 5 bases and J 9 bases; nucleotides not matched to a gene: 12. The CDR3 has 16 residues. The rearrangement uses TRBV7-6 and TRBJ1-6, with 8 positions matching TRBD1. The sequencing input was peripheral blood. The clonotype was recovered from a woman aged 80 or older with active or convalescent COVID-19. DNA of the CDR3: TGTGCCAGCAGCACCCTCAGGGGGCTGGGGGGTTCACCCCTCCACTTT. Translation: CASSTLRGLGGSPLHF.